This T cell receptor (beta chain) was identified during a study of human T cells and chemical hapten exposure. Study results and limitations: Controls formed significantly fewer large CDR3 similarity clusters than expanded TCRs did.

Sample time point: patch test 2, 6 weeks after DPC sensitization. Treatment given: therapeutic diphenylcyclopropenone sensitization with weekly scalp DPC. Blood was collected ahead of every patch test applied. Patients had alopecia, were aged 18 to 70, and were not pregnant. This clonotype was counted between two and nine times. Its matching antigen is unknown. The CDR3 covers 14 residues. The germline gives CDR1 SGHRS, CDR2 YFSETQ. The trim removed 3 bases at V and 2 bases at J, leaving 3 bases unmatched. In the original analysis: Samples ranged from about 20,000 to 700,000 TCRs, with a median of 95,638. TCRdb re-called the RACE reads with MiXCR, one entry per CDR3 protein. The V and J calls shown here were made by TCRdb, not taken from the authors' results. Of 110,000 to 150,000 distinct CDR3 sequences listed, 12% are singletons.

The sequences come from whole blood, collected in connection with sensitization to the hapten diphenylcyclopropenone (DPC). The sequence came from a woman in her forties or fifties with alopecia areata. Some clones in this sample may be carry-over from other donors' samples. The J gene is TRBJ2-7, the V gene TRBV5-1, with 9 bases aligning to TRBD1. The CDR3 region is CASSSGTGPYEQYF. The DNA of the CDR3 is TGCGCCAGCAGCTCGGGGACAGGGCCCTACGAGCAGTACTTC.